This T cell receptor (beta chain) comes out of a study of CD8 T cells in ankylosing spondylitis (dated by TCRdb to about 2017). Describing the broader study: The study set out to find disease-linked TCR variants by profiling T cell receptor beta repertoires in ankylosing spondylitis patients and healthy donors. Peripheral blood samples were taken, and synovial fluid was additionally collected from ankylosing spondylitis patients. In total, the full study cohort was made up of roughly 110 healthy donors and about two dozen ankylosing spondylitis patients. Results the study describes overall, beyond this receptor: Some motif variants were previously reported in synovial fluid and blood of reactive arthritis patients, suggesting common disease-initiation mechanisms. The disease-linked clones were reported as significantly enriched in matched synovial fluid samples from ankylosing spondylitis patients. A TCR beta motif of seven or eight highly homologous amino acid variants appeared characteristic of blood from ankylosing spondylitis patients. A CD8+ phenotype was shown by the disease-linked clones, which were found at relatively low frequencies in peripheral blood.

The instrument given in TCRdb is Illumina HiSeq 2500. TCR beta libraries were prepared by quantitative 5'-RACE with molecular barcodes. Processing in the source paper ran as follows. A new computational method based on a probabilistic model of VDJ rearrangement was used to identify disease-linked TCR variants. TCRdb handled the public reads itself, with Q25 trimming in fastp and clone calling in MiXCR, and kept productive beta chains. Entries are consolidated by CDR3 protein sequence, retaining the most common genes and DNA. It is TCRdb's table, rather than the study itself, that gives the V and J calls and clone size. For this sample the table gives roughly 440,000 distinct CDR3 sequences, of which roughly 15% were detected only once. The top ten hold 1% of the sample. A word on this clonotype: It lacks a known antigen. Base qualities are not recorded, but no much larger clone differs from it by a single base.

V sheds 3 bases and J sheds 4 bases, leaving 9 bases between their ends. CDR1 and CDR2 are drawn from the germline V gene: SQVTM, ANQGSEA. The CDR3 spans 12 residues, from the cysteine through the phenylalanine. Only the CDR3 part of the read is kept: 36 bases, read in frame from the first base. The receptor comes from a male donor with ankylosing spondylitis. The V gene is TRBV29-1 and the J gene is TRBJ1-1, with the D segment identity uncertain. The source material was blood, either unsorted or a sorted T cell fraction (not recorded which). The CDR3: CSVESALTEAFF. The DNA is TGCAGCGTTGAGTCTGCCCTCACTGAAGCTTTCTTT.